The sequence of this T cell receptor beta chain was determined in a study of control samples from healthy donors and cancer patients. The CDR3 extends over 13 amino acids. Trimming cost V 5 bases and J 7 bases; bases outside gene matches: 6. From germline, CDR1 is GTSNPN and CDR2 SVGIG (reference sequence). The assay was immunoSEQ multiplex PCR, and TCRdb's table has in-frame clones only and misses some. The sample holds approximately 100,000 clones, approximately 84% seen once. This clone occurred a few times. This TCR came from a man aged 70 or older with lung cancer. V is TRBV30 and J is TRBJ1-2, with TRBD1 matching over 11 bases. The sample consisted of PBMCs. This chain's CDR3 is CAWEVGTGGGYTF. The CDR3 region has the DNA TGTGCCTGGGAAGTGGGGACAGGGGGTGGCTACACCTTC.